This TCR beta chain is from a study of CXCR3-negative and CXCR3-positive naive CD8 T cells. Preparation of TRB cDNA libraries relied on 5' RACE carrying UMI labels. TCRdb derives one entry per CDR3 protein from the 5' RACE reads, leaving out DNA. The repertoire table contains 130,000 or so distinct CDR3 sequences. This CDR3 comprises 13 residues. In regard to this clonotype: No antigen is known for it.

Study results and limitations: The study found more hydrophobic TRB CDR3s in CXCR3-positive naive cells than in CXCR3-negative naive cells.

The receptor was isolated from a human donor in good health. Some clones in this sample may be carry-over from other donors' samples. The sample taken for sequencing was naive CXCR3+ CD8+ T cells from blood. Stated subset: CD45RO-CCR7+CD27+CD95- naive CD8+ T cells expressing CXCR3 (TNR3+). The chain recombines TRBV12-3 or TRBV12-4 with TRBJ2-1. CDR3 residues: CASSLAGSNEQFF.